These 31 T cell receptor beta chains were sequenced from one sample in a study of T cells in Graves' hyperthyroidism and ophthalmopathy. Regions amplified from RNA transcripts were the TCR beta CDR3 regions. TCR CDR3 regions were first amplified by RT-PCR with HTBI primers. TCRdb reprocessed the multiplex PCR reads with MiXCR, giving one entry per CDR3 protein. The sample consists of 340,000 or so distinct CDR3 sequences, approximately 18% of them appearing once. Material for sequencing was blood. These receptors originate from a woman aged 45-65 years with Graves' hyperthyroidism.

This clonotype was recorded many times. The chain has TRBV11-2 and TRBJ2-5; tentatively, D is TRBD2 (6 bases). This CDR3 has 14 residues. V was clipped by 5 bases and J by 1 base, with 11 bases between them. CDR1 and CDR2 (germline): SGHAT, FQNNGV. The CDR3, as DNA: TGTGCCAGCAGCCGGGGGTTGTTCCAAGAGACCCAGTACTTC. Encoded protein: CASSRGLFQETQYF.

Note on this clonotype: At one end the junction does not follow the germline gene, possibly because of a read error. V and J are TRBV13 and TRBJ2-7, with D possibly being TRBD2 (5 bases). CDR3 length: 15 residues. CDR1 is PRHDT and CDR2 is FYEKMQ in the germline V gene (reference sequence). CDR3 coding DNA: TGTGCCAGCAGCCTAGGACTGATTGACTCCTACGAGCAGTACTTC. Its protein is CASSLGLIDSYEQYF.

This clonotype was detected only once. V is TRBV20-1 and J is TRBJ2-5, with 8 nucleotides matching TRBD2. Germline V gene data show CDR1 as DFQATT and CDR2 as SNEGSKA (reference sequence). With 3 bases clipped from V and 4 bases from J, the junction kept 4 bases outside the gene matches. CDR3 size: 13 residues. The CDR3 spells CSASRGGGETQYF. The CDR3 DNA follows: TGCAGTGCTAGCCGGGGGGGGGGAGAGACCCAGTACTTC.

V gene TRBV2 combines with J gene TRBJ1-3; D perhaps matches TRBD1 (6 bases). Trimming cost V 8 bases and J 5 bases, with 19 bases left between them. Per germline, CDR1 SNHLY and CDR2 FYNNEI. The CDR3 contains 15 residues. CDR3 nucleotide sequence: TGTGCCAGCGGAGACGGGGGGCAAGGGAGAAACACCATATATTTT. It specifies CASGDGGQGRNTIYF.

The chain uses TRBV5-1 and TRBJ2-2, with D possibly matching TRBD1 (5 bases). Trimming cost V 0 bases and J 5 bases, with 11 bases left between them. The CDR3 is 15 amino acids. Per germline, CDR1 SGHRS and CDR2 YFSETQ. CDR3 amino acids: CASSLGTRQTGELFF. CDR3 nucleotide sequence: TGCGCCAGCAGCTTGGGGACGAGACAGACCGGGGAGCTGTTTTTT. Full variable domain (outside the CDR3, taken from reference TRBV5-1 and TRBJ2-2): KAGVTQTPRYLIKTRGQQVTLSCSPISGHRSVSWYQQTPGQGLQFLFEYFSETQRNKGNFPGRFSGRQFSNSRSEMNVSTLELGDSALYLCASSLGTRQTGELFFGEGSRLTVL.

This chain joins TRBV10-2 and TRBJ1-2, with a possible D match to TRBD1 (6 bases). The CDR3 sequence is 15 residues long. In germline, CDR1 is WSHSY, CDR2 SAAADI. Trimming took 6 bases from V and 6 from J, leaving 20 bases between them. CDR3 sequence reads: CASRRDTGAEDGYTF. Here the CDR3 DNA reads TGCGCCAGCAGACGCGACACGGGGGCTGAGGATGGCTACACCTTC.

This clonotype was detected once. The CDR3, as DNA: TGTGCCAGCAGCTCCGGACAGGGGGCGTATAATTCACCCCTCCACTTT. Protein product: CASSSGQGAYNSPLHF. The chain is built from TRBV7-9 and TRBJ1-6, with 11 bases aligning to TRBD1. Germline CDR1 and CDR2: SEHNR and FQNEAQ (reference sequence). This CDR3 has 16 residues. Trimming took 4 bases from V and 4 from J; bases not matched to a gene: 3.

Ten or more counts support this clonotype. The chain is built from TRBV2 and TRBJ2-5; D perhaps matches TRBD1 (7 bases). Germline CDR1 is SNHLY and CDR2 is FYNNEI. There are 12 residues in the CDR3. Trimming removed 3 bases from V and 9 bases from J, with 11 bases in between. The CDR3 sequence is CASSEEGAAQYF. For the CDR3, the DNA is TGTGCCAGCAGTGAGGAGGGGGCGGCCCAGTACTTC.

There are many counts of this clonotype. The chain uses TRBV7-2 and TRBJ2-3; 13 positions match TRBD2. CDR1 and CDR2 (germline): SGHTA, FQGNSA. The CDR3 contains 16 residues. Germline trimming cut 5 bases from V and 4 bases from J; bases unmatched to any gene: 6. The CDR3 protein is CASSPGTSGTSDTQYF. In DNA form, the CDR3 reads TGTGCCAGCAGCCCTGGGACTAGCGGGACCTCAGATACGCAGTATTTT.

This clonotype has a handful of counts. The chain joins TRBV9 to TRBJ1-2; 11 bases are shared with TRBD1. CDR1 SGDLS and CDR2 YYNGEE come from the germline V gene. J was trimmed by 5 bases and V by 0 bases; bases with no gene match: 3. The CDR3 consists of 15 residues. The CDR3 is CASSVEGQGVYGYTF. For the CDR3, the DNA is TGTGCCAGCAGCGTAGAGGGACAGGGGGTGTATGGCTACACCTTC.

The V call is TRBV20-1, the J call TRBJ1-1; D possibly corresponds to TRBD1 (5 bases). Germline values: CDR1 DFQATT, CDR2 SNEGSKA (reference sequence). V was pared by 6 bases and J by 9 bases, with 14 bases between. The CDR3 has 11 amino acids. The CDR3 loop reads CSANGGGKAFF. CDR3 sequence (DNA): TGCAGTGCCAACGGGGGGGGGAAAGCTTTCTTT.

The chain recombines TRBV10-3 with TRBJ2-3; D is unresolved. The germline V gene encodes CDR1 ENHRY and CDR2 SYGVKD. The CDR3 has 15 residues. Trimming left V 3 bases short and J 0 bases short, with 10 bases between. CDR3 bases: TGTGCCATCAGTGACGGGCAGGCTAGCACAGATACGCAGTATTTT. This translates into CAISDGQASTDTQYF.

This clonotype appeared many times. The gene calls are TRBV20-1 and TRBJ2-1, with a tentative D call TRBD2 (5 bases). V was pared by 4 bases and J by 5 bases, with 18 bases between. This CDR3 has 15 amino acids. CDR1 DFQATT and CDR2 SNEGSKA come from the germline V gene (reference sequence). The CDR3 region is CSATYIREAHNEQFF. CDR3 coding DNA: TGCAGTGCTACCTATATCCGGGAAGCTCACAATGAGCAGTTCTTC.

This clonotype was seen repeatedly, ten times or more. The chain employs TRBV28 and TRBJ2-1, with no clear D. Germline loops: CDR1 MDHEN, CDR2 SYDVKM. The length of the CDR3 is 14 residues. Trimming stripped 6 bases from V and 3 bases from J, with 12 bases between. The CDR3 DNA reads as TGTGCCAGCAGGCCTGACAACTACTACAATGAGCAGTTCTTC. Protein product: CASRPDNYYNEQFF.

The rearrangement joins TRBV5-1 to TRBJ1-1; no clear D. V was pared by 6 bases and J by 6 bases, with 9 bases between. CDR1 SGHRS and CDR2 YFSETQ come from the germline V gene. The CDR3 is made up of 11 amino acids. In DNA, the CDR3 is TGCGCCAGCAATTGGGGTTCTGAAGCTTTCTTT. Protein sequence: CASNWGSEAFF.

The CDR3 loop is CASSLGTSIYNEQFF. The DNA for the CDR3 is TGTGCCAGCAGTTTAGGAACTAGCATCTACAATGAGCAGTTCTTC. This chain joins TRBV12-3 or TRBV12-4 and TRBJ2-1; D may be TRBD2 (6 bases). CDR3 size: 15 residues. V lost 1 base, J lost 3 bases, and 10 bases lay in between.

This clonotype was detected ten times or more. The chain employs TRBV5-1 and TRBJ1-1, with D maybe TRBD1 (5 bases). Germline loops: CDR1 SGHRS, CDR2 YFSETQ. The CDR3 sequence is 16 residues long. V lost 0 bases and J 5 bases, leaving 17 bases between the germline ends. DNA of the CDR3: TGCGCCAGCAGCTTGGTAGGTCGGGGGGTAAGGACTGAAGCTTTCTTT. Its protein is CASSLVGRGVRTEAFF.

On this clonotype itself: An end of the junction does not agree with germline; a read error may underlie this. The chain employs TRBV6-1 and TRBJ2-1, with a weak D call TRBD2 (5 bases). The germline V gene has CDR1 MNHNS and CDR2 SASEGT. The CDR3 length is 16 residues. The CDR3 coding sequence is TGTGCCAACAGTGTTTCTAGCTTGAGCTCCTACAATGAGCAGTTCTTC. Amino acids: CANSVSSLSSYNEQFF.

Concerning this clonotype itself: Just one base apart from a much larger clone, this may be a read error. The chain has TRBV3-1 and TRBJ1-1; a possible D gene is TRBD1 (5 bases). The ends were cut back, 2 bases at V and 4 bases at J, with 17 bases in the middle. Germline V lookup: CDR1 LGHDT, CDR2 YNNKEL (reference sequence). This CDR3 region has 16 residues. CDR3 sequence: CASSQPDSPMSTEAFF. DNA for the CDR3: TGTGCCAGCAGCCAACCCGACAGTCCCATGAGCACTGAAGCTTTCTTT.

The V call is TRBV6-5, the J call TRBJ1-2; unclear D gene. V dropped 0 bases and J dropped 1 base, with 12 bases sitting between them. This CDR3 is 16 amino acids long. Germline assignment: CDR1 MNHEY and CDR2 SVGAGI. CDR3 sequence reads: CASSYSTGRYNYGYTF. In nucleotides, the CDR3 is TGTGCCAGCAGTTACTCGACCGGACGGTATAACTATGGCTACACCTTC.

This clonotype has at least ten counts. The rearrangement uses TRBV20-1 and TRBJ2-1; 7 bases map to TRBD2. The CDR3 is 17 amino acids. CDR1 and CDR2 from the germline V gene are DFQATT and SNEGSKA (reference sequence). Trimming at V came to 3 bases and at J to 5 bases, leaving 16 bases not matched to a gene. The CDR3 DNA sequence: TGCAGTGCTAGGGCCCCCCGACACTGGCGGGAGAACAATGAGCAGTTCTTC. Protein sequence: CSARAPRHWRENNEQFF.

This clonotype showed up many times. The chain uses TRBV28 and TRBJ2-7, with D possibly being TRBD1 or TRBD2 (5 bases each). V shed 5 bases and J shed 7 bases, with 15 bases lying between them. Per germline, CDR1 MDHEN and CDR2 SYDVKM. The CDR3 contains 13 residues. CDR3 protein: CASSTGRTAEQYF. The DNA of the CDR3 is TGTGCCAGCAGTACGGGACGGACGGCGGAGCAGTACTTC.

This clonotype has more than one count but fewer than ten. This chain uses TRBV18 with TRBJ1-1; D gene unclear. This CDR3 is 13 amino acids long. The ends were cut back, 2 bases at V and 4 bases at J, with 8 bases in the middle. The germline V gene encodes CDR1 KGHSH and CDR2 LQKENI. CDR3 protein: CASSPIGFTEAFF. The CDR3 DNA is TGTGCCAGCTCACCAATTGGGTTCACTGAAGCTTTCTTT.

This clonotype was seen at least ten times. The chain has TRBV27 and TRBJ1-1; TRBD1 matches at 7 bases. J was trimmed by 4 bases and V by 5 bases; bases with no gene match: 7. This CDR3 has 14 amino acids. CDR1 is MNHEY and CDR2 is SMNVEV in the germline V gene (reference sequence). This chain's CDR3 is CASSRDRDGTEAFF. The CDR3 nucleotides read TGTGCCAGCAGTAGAGACAGGGATGGCACTGAAGCTTTCTTT.

This clonotype was recorded only once. The V gene is TRBV20-1, the J gene TRBJ2-5; TRBD2 might be the D (7 bases). The CDR3 has 15 residues. Per the germline V gene, CDR1 is DFQATT and CDR2 is SNEGSKA (reference sequence). V lost 5 bases and J lost 2, with 18 bases in between. The CDR3 coding sequence is TGCAGTGCTCATTACACAGGGAGGGGACAAGAGACCCAGTACTTC. It translates to CSAHYTGRGQETQYF.

Turning to this clonotype: This may be a read error, as it is one base from a much larger clone. The CDR3 coding sequence is TGTGCCAGCAGTTACTCGCGGGGGTACGACGCCGGGGAGCTGTTTTTT. Its translation: CASSYSRGYDAGELFF. V and J are TRBV6-5 and TRBJ2-2, with 7 bases identical to TRBD2. V lost 0 bases, J lost 6 bases, and 7 bases stayed unmatched. This CDR3 contains 16 residues. Germline CDR1 reads MNHEY; CDR2 reads SVGAGI.

CDR3 DNA: TGCAGTGCTAGGGACAGGACAGGAGTCCTCTCTGGAAACACCATATATTTT. Encoded protein: CSARDRTGVLSGNTIYF. V usage is TRBV20-1 and J usage is TRBJ1-3, with TRBD1 matching over 7 bases. The CDR3 spans 17 residues. In germline, CDR1 is DFQATT, CDR2 SNEGSKA (reference sequence). Germline trimming cut 3 bases from V and 0 bases from J; bases unmatched to any gene: 11.

The chain uses TRBV2 and TRBJ1-1, with D possibly matching TRBD1 (6 bases). This CDR3 has 15 residues. The germline V and J ends were trimmed by 0 bases and 1 base, with 9 bases remaining between them. The V gene's germline CDR1 is SNHLY and CDR2 FYNNEI. The CDR3 here is CASSEARQENTEAFF. As DNA, the CDR3 is TGTGCCAGCAGTGAAGCGCGACAGGAGAACACTGAAGCTTTCTTT. The full variable domain, with the rest looked up from reference TRBV2 and TRBJ1-1, is EPEVTQTPSHQVTQMGQEVILRCVPISNHLYFYWYRQILGQKVEFLVSFYNNEISEKSEIFDDQFSVERPDGSNFTLKIRSTKLEDSAMYFCASSEARQENTEAFFGQGTRLTVV.

This clonotype has only a few counts. V and J are TRBV7-3 and TRBJ2-5; the match to TRBD2 covers 8 bases. This CDR3 is built from 16 residues. The V and J ends lost 5 bases and 5 bases, in that order; junction bases with no gene match: 13. Germline CDR1 SGHTA, CDR2 FQGTGA. In DNA form, the CDR3 reads TGTGCCAGCAGCCCGGGGGCAGCGGGAGAGGAGGAGACCCAGTACTTC. This sequence encodes CASSPGAAGEEETQYF.

The rearrangement uses TRBV7-3 and TRBJ2-2, with 14 bases lining up with TRBD2. Trimming cost V 3 bases and J 0 bases; bases outside gene matches: 6. Germline CDR1 is SGHTA and CDR2 is FQGTGA. The CDR3 sequence is 19 residues long. CDR3 DNA: TGTGCCAGCAGCTTCAACCCGGGACTAGCGGGAGCGAACACCGGGGAGCTGTTTTTT. Protein product: CASSFNPGLAGANTGELFF.

Of note for this clonotype: Compared with germline, one end of the junction differs, possibly owing to a read error. V and J are TRBV4-1 and TRBJ2-1, with TRBD2 identical over 8 bases. CDR3 length: 18 amino acids. The germline V gene encodes CDR1 MGHRA and CDR2 YSYEKL. The CDR3 region is CASSQGGLVSVAYDEQFF. The CDR3 DNA sequence: TGCGCCAGCAGCCAGGGGGGACTAGTTAGTGTAGCCTACGATGAGCAGTTCTTC.